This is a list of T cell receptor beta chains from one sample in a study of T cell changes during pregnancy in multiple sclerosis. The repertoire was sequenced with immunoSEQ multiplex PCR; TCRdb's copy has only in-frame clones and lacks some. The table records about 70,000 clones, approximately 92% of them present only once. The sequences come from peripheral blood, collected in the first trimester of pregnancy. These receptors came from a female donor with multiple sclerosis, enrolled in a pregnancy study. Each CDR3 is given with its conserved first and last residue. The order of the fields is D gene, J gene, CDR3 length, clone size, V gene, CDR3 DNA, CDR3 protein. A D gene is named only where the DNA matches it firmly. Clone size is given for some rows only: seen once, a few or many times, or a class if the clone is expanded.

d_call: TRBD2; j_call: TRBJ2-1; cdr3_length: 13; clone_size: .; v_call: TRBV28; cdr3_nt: TGTGCCAGCAGTACCACTAGCGTTGGTGAGCAGTTCTTC; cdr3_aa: CASSTTSVGEQFF
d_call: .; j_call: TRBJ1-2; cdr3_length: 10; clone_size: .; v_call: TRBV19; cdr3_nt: TGTGCCAGGGTGACAGGCGGCTACACCTTC; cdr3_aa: CARVTGGYTF
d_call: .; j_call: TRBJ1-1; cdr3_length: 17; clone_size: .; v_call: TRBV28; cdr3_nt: TGTGCCAGCAGTTTAAAAGGACTCCGATCGGTGAACACTGAAGCTTTCTTT; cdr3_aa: CASSLKGLRSVNTEAFF
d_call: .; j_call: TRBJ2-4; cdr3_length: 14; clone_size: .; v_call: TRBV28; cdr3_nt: TGTGCCAGCAGCCTGGGACACTCTTTGGACATTCAGTACTTC; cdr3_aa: CASSLGHSLDIQYF
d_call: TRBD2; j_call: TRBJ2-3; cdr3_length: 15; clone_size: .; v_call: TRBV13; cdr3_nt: TGTGCCAGCAGCGTAGCGGGGGGGCAGGGAGATACGCAGTATTTT; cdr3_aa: CASSVAGGQGDTQYF
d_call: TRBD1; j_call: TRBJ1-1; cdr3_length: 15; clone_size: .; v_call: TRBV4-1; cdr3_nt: TGCGCCAGCAGCCAAGATGGGACAGAGGCGACTGAAGCTTTCTTT; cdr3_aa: CASSQDGTEATEAFF
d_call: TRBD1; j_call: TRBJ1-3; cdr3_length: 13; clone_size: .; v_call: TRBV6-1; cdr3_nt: TGTGCCGGACAGGGATTGTACGGAAACACCATATATTTT; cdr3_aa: CAGQGLYGNTIYF
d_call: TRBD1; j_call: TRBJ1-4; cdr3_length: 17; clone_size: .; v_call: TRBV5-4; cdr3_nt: TGTGCCAGCAGCCAGGGACAGGGTAGGGGAGTCAATGAAAAACTGTTTTTT; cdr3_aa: CASSQGQGRGVNEKLFF
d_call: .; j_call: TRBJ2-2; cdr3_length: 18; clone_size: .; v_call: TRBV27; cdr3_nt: TGTGCCAGCAGTTTAAAGTTAGGGCGCGGGGCCTACACCGGGGAGCTGTTTTTT; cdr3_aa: CASSLKLGRGAYTGELFF
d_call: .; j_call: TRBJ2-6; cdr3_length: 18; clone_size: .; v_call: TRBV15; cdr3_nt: TGTGCCACCAGCCGAGTACAGGTAGTAGGGTCTGGGGCCAACGTCCTGACTTTC; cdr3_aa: CATSRVQVVGSGANVLTF
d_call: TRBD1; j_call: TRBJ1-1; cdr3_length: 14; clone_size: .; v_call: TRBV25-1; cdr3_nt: TGTGCCAGCGGGGGTACAGGGGGGACCACTGAAGCTTTCTTT; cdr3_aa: CASGGTGGTTEAFF
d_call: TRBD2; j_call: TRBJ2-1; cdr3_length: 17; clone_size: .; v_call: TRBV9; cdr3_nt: TGTGCCAGCAGCGTAAGGGGGACTAGCGGGGCGTACAATGAGCAGTTCTTC; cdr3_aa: CASSVRGTSGAYNEQFF
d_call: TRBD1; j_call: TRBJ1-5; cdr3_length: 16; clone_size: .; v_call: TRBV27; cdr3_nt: TGTGCCAGCAGTCCCCGAGGGACAGTAAGCAATCAGCCCCAGCATTTT; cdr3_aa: CASSPRGTVSNQPQHF
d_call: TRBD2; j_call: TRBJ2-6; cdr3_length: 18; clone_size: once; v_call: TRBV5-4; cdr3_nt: TGTGCCAGCAGCAAAGGACTAGCGGGAGGGCCTGGGGCCAACGTCCTGACTTTC; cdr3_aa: CASSKGLAGGPGANVLTF
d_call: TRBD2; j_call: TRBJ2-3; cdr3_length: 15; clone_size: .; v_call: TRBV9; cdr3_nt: TGTGCCAGCAGCGTAGCGACTAGCGGCACAGATACGCAGTATTTT; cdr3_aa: CASSVATSGTDTQYF
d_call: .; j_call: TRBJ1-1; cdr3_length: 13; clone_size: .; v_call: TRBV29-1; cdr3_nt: TGCAGCGTTTATTCGGGATGGAACACTGAAGCTTTCTTT; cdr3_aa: CSVYSGWNTEAFF
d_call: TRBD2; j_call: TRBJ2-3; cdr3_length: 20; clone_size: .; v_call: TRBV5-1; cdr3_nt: TGCGCCAGCAGCTTCGTCTTAACTAGCGGGGGGCCTCGCAGCACAGATACGCAGTATTTT; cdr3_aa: CASSFVLTSGGPRSTDTQYF
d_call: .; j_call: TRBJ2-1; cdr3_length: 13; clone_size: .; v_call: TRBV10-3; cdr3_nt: TGTGCCATCAGTGAGCCCGGGTACAATGAGCAGTTCTTC; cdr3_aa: CAISEPGYNEQFF
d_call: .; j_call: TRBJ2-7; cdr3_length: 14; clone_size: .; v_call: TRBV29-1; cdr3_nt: TGCAGCGCTCGAGGGGGACCTGGGGAGTACGAGCAGTACTTC; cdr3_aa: CSARGGPGEYEQYF
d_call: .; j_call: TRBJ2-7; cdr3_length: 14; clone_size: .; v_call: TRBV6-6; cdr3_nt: TGTGCCAGCAGTTACACGGACACGTCCTACGAGCAGTACTTC; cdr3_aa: CASSYTDTSYEQYF
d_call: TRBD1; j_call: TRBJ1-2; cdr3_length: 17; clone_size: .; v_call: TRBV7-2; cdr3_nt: TGTGCCAGCAGCCTACACATAGGACAGGGATCCAGCTATGGCTACACCTTC; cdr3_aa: CASSLHIGQGSSYGYTF
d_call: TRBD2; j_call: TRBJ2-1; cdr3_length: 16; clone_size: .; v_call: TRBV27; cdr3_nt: TGTGCCAGCAGTTCTCTCCGGACTAGCGGCTTAAATGAGCAGTTCTTC; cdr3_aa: CASSSLRTSGLNEQFF
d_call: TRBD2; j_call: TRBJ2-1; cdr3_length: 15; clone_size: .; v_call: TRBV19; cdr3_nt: TGTGCCAGTAGTGTCTCGAGCGGGAGGGGAAATGAGCAGTTCTTC; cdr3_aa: CASSVSSGRGNEQFF
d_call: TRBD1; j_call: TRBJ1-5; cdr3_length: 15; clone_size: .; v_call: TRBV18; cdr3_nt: TGTGCCAGCTCACCAACAGGGGTTCCCAGTCAGCCCCAGCATTTT; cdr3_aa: CASSPTGVPSQPQHF
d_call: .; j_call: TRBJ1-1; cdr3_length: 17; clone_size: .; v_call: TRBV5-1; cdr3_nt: TGCGCCAGCAGCTTGGCCAGGGTTACCCTCATGAACACTGAAGCTTTCTTT; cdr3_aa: CASSLARVTLMNTEAFF
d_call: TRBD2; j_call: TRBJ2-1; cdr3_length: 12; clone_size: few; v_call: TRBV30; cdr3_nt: TGTGCCTGGAGTGGGGCGGGGGGATTACAGTTCTTC; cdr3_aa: CAWSGAGGLQFF
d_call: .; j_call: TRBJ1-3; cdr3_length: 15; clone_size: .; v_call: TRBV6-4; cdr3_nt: TGTGCCAGCAGTGACCAGGAATACTCTGGAAACACCATATATTTT; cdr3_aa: CASSDQEYSGNTIYF
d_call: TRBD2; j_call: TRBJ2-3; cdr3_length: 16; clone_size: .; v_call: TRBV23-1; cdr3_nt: TGCGCCAGCAGTCAAAATCCGGCGGGAGGAACAGATACGCAGTATTTT; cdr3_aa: CASSQNPAGGTDTQYF
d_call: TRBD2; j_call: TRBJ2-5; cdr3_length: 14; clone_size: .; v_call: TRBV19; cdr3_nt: TGTGCCAGTCAGCGAGCGGGAGATGGGGAGACCCAGTACTTC; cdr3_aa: CASQRAGDGETQYF
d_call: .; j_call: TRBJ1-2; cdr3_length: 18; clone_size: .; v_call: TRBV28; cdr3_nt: TGTGCCAGCAGTTTAGGTGTCGGACCGGGGAAAGCTAACTATGGCTACACCTTC; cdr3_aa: CASSLGVGPGKANYGYTF
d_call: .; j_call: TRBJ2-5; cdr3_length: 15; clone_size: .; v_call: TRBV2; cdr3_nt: TGTGCCAGCAGCCAATTCCTAGCGACTCAAGAGACCCAGTACTTC; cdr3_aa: CASSQFLATQETQYF
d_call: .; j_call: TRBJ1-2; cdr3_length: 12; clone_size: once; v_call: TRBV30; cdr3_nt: TGTGCCTGGATGAACGGGGTCGATGGCTACACCTTC; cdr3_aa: CAWMNGVDGYTF
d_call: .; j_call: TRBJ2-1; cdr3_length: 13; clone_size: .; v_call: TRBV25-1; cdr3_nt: TGTGCCAGCAGTGAAATCCCCGGCAATGAGCAGTTCTTC; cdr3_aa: CASSEIPGNEQFF
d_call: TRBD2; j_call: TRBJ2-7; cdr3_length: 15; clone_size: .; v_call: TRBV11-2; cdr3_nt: TGTGCCAGCAGCTTAGTGACTAGCGGGAGGGCCGAGCAGTACTTC; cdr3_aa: CASSLVTSGRAEQYF
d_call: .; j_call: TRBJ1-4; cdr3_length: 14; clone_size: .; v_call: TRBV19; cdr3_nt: TGTGCCAGTAGTATAGTTAGGGGTCCTAGAAAACTGTTTTTT; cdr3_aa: CASSIVRGPRKLFF
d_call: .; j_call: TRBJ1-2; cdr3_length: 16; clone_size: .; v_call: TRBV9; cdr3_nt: TGTGCCAGCAGCCCCCGAGCAGGGCCTTCTAACTATGGCTACACCTTC; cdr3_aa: CASSPRAGPSNYGYTF
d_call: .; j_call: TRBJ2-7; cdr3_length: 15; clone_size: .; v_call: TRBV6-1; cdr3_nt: TGTGCCAGCAGTGAATCGTGGGGAGCCATCTACGAGCAGTACTTC; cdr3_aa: CASSESWGAIYEQYF
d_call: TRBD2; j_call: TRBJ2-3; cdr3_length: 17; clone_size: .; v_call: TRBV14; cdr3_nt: TGTGCCAGCAGCCAAGGAGGACTAGCGGTCTTGTGGGATACGCAGTATTTT; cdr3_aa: CASSQGGLAVLWDTQYF
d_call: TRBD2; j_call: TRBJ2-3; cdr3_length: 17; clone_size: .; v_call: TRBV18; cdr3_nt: TGTGCCAGCTCACCTTGGACTAGCGGGGGGAGTCCAGATACGCAGTATTTT; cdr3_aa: CASSPWTSGGSPDTQYF
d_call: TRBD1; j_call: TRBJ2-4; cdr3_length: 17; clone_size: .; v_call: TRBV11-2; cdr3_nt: TGTGCCAGCAGCTTATGGGGACAGGGGATAGCCAAAAACATTCAGTACTTC; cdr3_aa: CASSLWGQGIAKNIQYF
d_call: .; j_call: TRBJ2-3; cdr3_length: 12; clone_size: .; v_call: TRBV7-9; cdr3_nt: TGTGCCAGCAGCTTAGCCGCAGATACGCAGTATTTT; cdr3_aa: CASSLAADTQYF
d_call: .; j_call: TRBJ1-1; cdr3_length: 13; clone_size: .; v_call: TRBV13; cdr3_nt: TGTGCCAGCAGCTCCGGGGAGGGAACTGAAGCTTTCTTT; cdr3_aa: CASSSGEGTEAFF
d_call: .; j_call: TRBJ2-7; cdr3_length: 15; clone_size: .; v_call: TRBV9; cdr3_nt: TGTGCCAGCAGCGTAAGCAGGGGAGGGTTCTACGAGCAGTACTTC; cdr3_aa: CASSVSRGGFYEQYF
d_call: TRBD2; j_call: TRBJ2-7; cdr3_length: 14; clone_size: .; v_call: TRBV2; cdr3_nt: TGTGCCAGCAGTGATCTAGCGGGGTACCACGAGCAGTACTTC; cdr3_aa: CASSDLAGYHEQYF
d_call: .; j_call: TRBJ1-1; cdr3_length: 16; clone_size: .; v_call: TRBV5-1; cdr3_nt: TGCGCCAGCAGCCCCCACACCGGGACTGGGAACACTGAAGCTTTCTTT; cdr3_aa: CASSPHTGTGNTEAFF
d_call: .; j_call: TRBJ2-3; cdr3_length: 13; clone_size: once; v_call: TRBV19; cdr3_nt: TGTGCCAGTAGTATAGGCGGGTATAATACGCAGTATTTT; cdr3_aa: CASSIGGYNTQYF
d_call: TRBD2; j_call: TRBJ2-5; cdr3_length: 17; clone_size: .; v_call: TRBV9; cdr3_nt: TGTGCCAGCAGCGTAGGAGCGCTAGCGGGAGGGCGGGAGACCCAGTACTTC; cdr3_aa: CASSVGALAGGRETQYF
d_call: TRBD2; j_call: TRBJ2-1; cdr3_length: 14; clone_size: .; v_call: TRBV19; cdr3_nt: TGTGCCAGTAGTATGGGACTAGCTGTCGATGAGCAGTTCTTC; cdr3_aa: CASSMGLAVDEQFF
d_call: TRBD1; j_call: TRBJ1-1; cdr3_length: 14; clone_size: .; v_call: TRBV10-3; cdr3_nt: TGTGCCACCACAACGGACAGGTCGAACACTGAAGCTTTCTTT; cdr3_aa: CATTTDRSNTEAFF
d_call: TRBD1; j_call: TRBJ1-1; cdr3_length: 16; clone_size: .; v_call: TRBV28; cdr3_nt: TGTGCCAGCAGTTCATCAGTCCCGGGACAGGGGCGGAAAGCTTTCTTT; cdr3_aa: CASSSSVPGQGRKAFF
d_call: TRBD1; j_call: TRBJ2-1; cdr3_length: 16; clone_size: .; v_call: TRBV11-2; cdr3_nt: TGTGCCAGCAGCTTAACCGGCAGGGGGCCGCGGAATGAGCAGTTCTTC; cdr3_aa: CASSLTGRGPRNEQFF
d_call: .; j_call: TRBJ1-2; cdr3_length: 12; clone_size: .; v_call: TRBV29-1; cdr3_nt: TGCAGCGTTGGGCGGACAGCCGATGGCTACACCTTC; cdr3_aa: CSVGRTADGYTF
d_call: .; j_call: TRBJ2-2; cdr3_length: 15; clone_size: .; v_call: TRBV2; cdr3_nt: TGTGCCAGCAGTCCCGGACAGTTAAACACCGGGGAGCTGTTTTTT; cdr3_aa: CASSPGQLNTGELFF
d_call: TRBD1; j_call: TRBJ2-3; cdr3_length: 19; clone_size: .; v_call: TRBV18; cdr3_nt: TGTGCCAGCTCTCTCTTTGGGGACAGGGGCCTGCTTAGAGGAGATACGCAGTATTTT; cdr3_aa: CASSLFGDRGLLRGDTQYF
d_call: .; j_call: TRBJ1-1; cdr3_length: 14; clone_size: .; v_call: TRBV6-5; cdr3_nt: TGTGCCAGCAGTTACGCAGATACAAACACTGAAGCTTTCTTT; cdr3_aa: CASSYADTNTEAFF
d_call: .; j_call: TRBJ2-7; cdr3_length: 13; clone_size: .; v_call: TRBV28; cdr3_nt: TGTGCCAGCAGTACCTACAGCATTTACGAGCAGTACTTC; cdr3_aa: CASSTYSIYEQYF
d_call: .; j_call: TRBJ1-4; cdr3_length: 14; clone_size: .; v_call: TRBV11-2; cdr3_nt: TGTGCCAGCAGCATTATCAGGGGAACTGAAAAACTGTTTTTT; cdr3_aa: CASSIIRGTEKLFF
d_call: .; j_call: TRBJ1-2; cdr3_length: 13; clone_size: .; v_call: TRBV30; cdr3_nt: TGTGCCTGGAGTGAGGGGCAGGCCTATGGCTACACCTTC; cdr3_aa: CAWSEGQAYGYTF
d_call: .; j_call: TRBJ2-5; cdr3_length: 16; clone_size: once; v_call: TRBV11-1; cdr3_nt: TGTGCCAGCAGCTTACGGGTAGCTGTTTCCCAAGAGACCCAGTACTTC; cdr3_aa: CASSLRVAVSQETQYF
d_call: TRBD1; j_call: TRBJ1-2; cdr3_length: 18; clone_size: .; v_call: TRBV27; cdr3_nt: TGTGCCAGCAGTTCTGGCCGGGACAGGGCTGCCCCGGGCTATGGCTACACCTTC; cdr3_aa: CASSSGRDRAAPGYGYTF